A single sample is the source of the 11 T cell receptor beta chains below, sequenced in a study of cytomegalovirus exposure and HLA in healthy donors. PCR employed 60 Vbeta and 13 Jbeta primers. Sequenced by immunoSEQ multiplex PCR; TCRdb stores in-frame clones only, minus some. The profile shows some 170,000 clones, 71% of them singletons. The material sequenced was PBMCs. Receptor source: a woman younger than 45 in good health and CMV-seronegative.

Only a few counts were recorded for this clone. The chain has TRBV4-3 and TRBJ2-2, with 8 bases identical to TRBD2. The junction had 9 bases not matched to a gene; V was cut back by 4 bases and J by 2 bases. Per germline, CDR1 LGHNA and CDR2 YSLEER. The CDR3 totals 17 residues. The CDR3 DNA reads as TGCGCCAGCAGCCTACGGGGCCTAGCGGGTAACACCGGGGAGCTGTTTTTT. Protein product: CASSLRGLAGNTGELFF.

The chain is built from TRBV29-1 and TRBJ2-1; 10 nucleotides line up with TRBD1. From germline, CDR1 is SQVTM and CDR2 ANQGSEA. The length of the CDR3 is 16 residues. J lost 3 bases, V lost 0 bases, and 5 bases had no gene match. CDR3 in amino acids: CSVEDPGQGNYNEQFF. The CDR3 DNA is TGCAGCGTTGAAGACCCGGGACAGGGGAACTACAATGAGCAGTTCTTC.

The gene calls are TRBV7-7 and TRBJ2-1; D unclear. This CDR3 spans 15 amino acids. Germline loops: CDR1 SSHAT, CDR2 FNYEAQ (reference sequence). CDR3 sequence: CASPPWPSSYNEQFF. The CDR3 DNA reads as TGTGCTAGCCCCCCTTGGCCCAGCTCCTACAATGAGCAGTTCTTC.

The chain is built from TRBV5-5 and TRBJ2-1, with D maybe TRBD1 (6 bases). The ends were cut back, 0 bases at V and 7 bases at J, with 17 bases in the middle. Germline CDR1 is SGHKS and CDR2 is YYEKEE (reference sequence). The CDR3 runs 16 residues. The CDR3 region is CASSLEGDQRANEQFF. In nucleotides, the CDR3 is TGTGCCAGCAGCTTGGAGGGGGACCAGAGGGCAAATGAGCAGTTCTTC.

This clone turned up a few times. The genes are TRBV4-3 and TRBJ1-4, with D possibly TRBD1 on 6 matching bases. The germline V and J ends were trimmed by 0 bases and 8 bases, with 16 bases remaining between them. This CDR3 spans 16 amino acids. Germline values: CDR1 LGHNA, CDR2 YSLEER. The CDR3 here is CASSQEGGGGYEKLFF. CDR3 nucleotide sequence: TGCGCCAGCAGCCAAGAGGGCGGGGGCGGGTACGAAAAACTGTTTTTT.

This clone has a count of ten or more. This chain uses TRBV6-6 with TRBJ2-7; D is undetermined. The V end lost 4 bases, the J end lost 3 bases, and 10 bases lay between the germline ends. This CDR3 region has 13 residues. Germline V gene data show CDR1 as MNHNY and CDR2 as SVGAGI (reference sequence). The CDR3 reads CASSSGYSYEQYF. The CDR3 DNA reads as TGTGCCAGCAGTTCCGGCTACAGCTACGAGCAGTACTTC.

The V call is TRBV2, the J call TRBJ2-5; maybe TRBD2 (6 bases). With 5 bases removed from V and 4 bases from J, the gap between germline ends came to 26 bases. Looked up from germline, CDR1 is SNHLY and CDR2 is FYNNEI. The CDR3 totals 18 residues. The CDR3 loop is CASSPLGWGREKGETQYF. CDR3 in DNA: TGTGCCAGCAGTCCGCTGGGATGGGGTCGGGAGAAAGGAGAGACCCAGTACTTC.

The rearrangement uses TRBV6-5 and TRBJ1-5; no clear D gene. The CDR3 sequence is 13 residues long. Germline CDR1 MNHEY, CDR2 SVGAGI. The V end lost 5 bases, the J end lost 8 bases, and 13 bases lay between the germline ends. The CDR3 spells CASSPLSGEPQHF. In nucleotides, the CDR3 is TGTGCCAGCAGTCCCCTATCGGGTGAGCCCCAGCATTTT.

The chain uses TRBV5-4 and TRBJ1-2; maybe TRBD1 (5 bases). Germline V gene lookup returns CDR1 SGHNT and CDR2 YYREEE (reference sequence). V lost 0 bases and J lost 2, with 17 bases in between. The CDR3 length is 17 residues. The CDR3 sequence is CASSLGGAGGLNYGYTF. Here the CDR3 DNA reads TGTGCCAGCAGCTTGGGAGGTGCGGGGGGTCTCAACTATGGCTACACCTTC.

In its sample, this clone was seen a few times. The chain combines TRBV7-3 with TRBJ2-7; 9 bases line up with TRBD1. CDR1 SGHTA and CDR2 FQGTGA come from the germline V gene. Germline trimming cut 5 bases from V and 4 bases from J; bases unmatched to any gene: 9. The CDR3 has 15 amino acids. CDR3: CASSPIAGQGYEQYF. For the CDR3, the DNA is TGTGCCAGCAGCCCAATCGCGGGACAGGGTTACGAGCAGTACTTC.

The count of this clone is one. The chain combines TRBV4-1 with TRBJ2-2, with a weak D call TRBD2 (8 bases). From germline, CDR1 is MGHRA and CDR2 YSYEKL. The CDR3 runs 21 residues. Trimming cost V 0 bases and J 1 base, with 24 bases left between them. CDR3 nucleotides: TGCGCCAGCAGCCAAGATTCGGGGGGGAGGGGGCGGATTGGGAACACCGGGGAGCTGTTTTTT. The encoded protein is CASSQDSGGRGRIGNTGELFF.